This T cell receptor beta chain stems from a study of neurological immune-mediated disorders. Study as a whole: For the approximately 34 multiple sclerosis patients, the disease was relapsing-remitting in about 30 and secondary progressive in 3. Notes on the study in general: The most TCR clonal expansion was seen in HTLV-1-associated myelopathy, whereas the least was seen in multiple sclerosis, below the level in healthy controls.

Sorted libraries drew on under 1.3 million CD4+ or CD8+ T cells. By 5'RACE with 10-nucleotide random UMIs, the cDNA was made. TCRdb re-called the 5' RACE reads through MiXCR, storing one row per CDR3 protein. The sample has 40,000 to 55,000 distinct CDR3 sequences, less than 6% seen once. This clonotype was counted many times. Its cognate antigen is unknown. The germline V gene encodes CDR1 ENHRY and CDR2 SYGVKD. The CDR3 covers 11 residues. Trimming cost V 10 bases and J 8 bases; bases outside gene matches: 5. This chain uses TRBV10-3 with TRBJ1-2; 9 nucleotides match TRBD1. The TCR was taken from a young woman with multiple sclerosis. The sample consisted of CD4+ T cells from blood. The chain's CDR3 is CATTGGWGYTF. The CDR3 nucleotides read TGTGCCACCACAGGGGGCTGGGGCTACACCTTC.